The clone carrying this T cell receptor (beta chain) was counted only a few times. Antigen unknown. The data were taken from a study of post-analysis software for immune sequencing data. Study results and caveats: TRBV5-6, TRBV5-1 and TRBV20-1 belonged to a set of roughly 5 TRBV segments that were more frequent in patients than controls. Compared with controls, patients showed significantly lower normalized Chao1 diversity.

CDR1 is ENHRY and CDR2 is SYGVKD in the germline V gene. The CDR3 consists of 13 residues. The J segment lost 3 bases and the V segment lost 9 bases, leaving 8 bases of the junction unmatched. Libraries were made from TCR beta cDNA, and they carried unique molecular identifiers. From the PCR reads, TCRdb called clonotypes with MiXCR, one entry per CDR3 protein. The sample comprises 750,000 to 950,000 distinct CDR3 sequences, approximately 53% of which are singletons, and around 4.5% rests with the top ten. This receptor was taken from a girl aged 5-17 years with multiple sclerosis. The chain has TRBV10-3 and TRBJ2-7; 7 nucleotides align to TRBD2. Sequencing was done on a sample of blood. CDR3 protein: CAMSGIGGYEQYF. As DNA, the CDR3 is TGTGCCATGAGCGGGATAGGAGGCTACGAGCAGTACTTC.